The T cell receptor beta chain described here comes from a study of blood T cell repertoires in COVID-19. Study information: Sites across the United States, Italy and Spain contributed samples from acute and convalescent COVID-19.

This CDR3 comprises 16 residues. Germline CDR1 and CDR2: SGHTA and FQGNSA. The junction had 2 bases not matched to a gene; V was cut back by 1 base and J by 2 bases. In the source study's methods: Reference gene primer amplification gave estimated nucleated cell counts. TCRdb keeps only in-frame clones here, not all; method: immunoSEQ multiplex PCR. V, J and clone size are taken as reported in that table, and D and trimming were inferred from the DNA itself. The sample gives 150,000 or so clones, roughly four fifths of which show up once; roughly 8% is in the top ten. The rearrangement uses TRBV7-2 and TRBJ2-7; 13 positions agree with TRBD2. This clonotype was sampled from a man between 40 and 49 years old who had recovered from COVID-19. Input material: peripheral blood. CDR3 amino acids: CASSLGTSGGAYEQYF. CDR3 nucleotides: TGTGCCAGCAGCTTAGGCACTAGCGGGGGGGCCTACGAGCAGTACTTC.